This T cell receptor beta chain is drawn from a study of T cell responses to AZD1222 COVID-19 vaccine. General observations from the study: At 160-218 and 743-854, vaccine-associated CD4 TCRs were dominant, and they spanned spike. The donors showed a predominance of white British ancestry and of females, with possible underestimation of clonal diversity. Among those given AZD1222, only five to seven were seropositive at baseline.

A note on this clone: The antigen is undetermined.

TCRdb keeps only in-frame clones here, not all; method: immunoSEQ multiplex PCR. The table shows 120,000 or so clones, with roughly 91% occurring only once. This material consisted of peripheral blood, taken on day 0 of MenACWY control vaccination. The source of this sequence is an adult in good health.

CDR3 amino acids: CASSEGWATNEKLFF. The CDR3 DNA sequence: TGTGCCAGCAGTGAGGGGTGGGCGACTAATGAAAAACTGTTTTTT. The chain employs TRBV25-1 and TRBJ1-4; D gene ambiguous. From germline, CDR1 is MGHDK and CDR2 SYGVNS. This CDR3 has 15 amino acids. Deletions cut 3 bases from V and 2 bases from J, with 10 bases between.